The 27 T cell receptor beta chains given below trace back to one sample, sequenced in a study of OX40 agonist ivuxolimab in advanced cancers. The method was immunoSEQ multiplex PCR; TCRdb's version includes in-frame clones alone and lacks a portion of them. The table has 70,000 to 85,000 clones, approximately 95% seen once. The specimen was CD4+ or CD8+ T cells sorted from blood, collected in a trial of the OX40 agonist ivuxolimab. The receptors were gathered from an adult with an advanced solid tumor such as melanoma, head and neck, liver or kidney cancer.

In nucleotides, the CDR3 is TGTGCCAGCAGCCCCGGACTAGCGGGATCTTCCTACGAGCAGTACTTC. Its translation: CASSPGLAGSSYEQYF. This chain links TRBV9 with TRBJ2-7, with 12 bases identical to TRBD2. The CDR3 has 16 amino acids. Per germline, CDR1 SGDLS and CDR2 YYNGEE. Trimming removed 4 bases from V and 1 base from J; junction bases left unmatched: 6.

The chain employs TRBV27 and TRBJ2-1; D gene unclear. The ends were cut back, 7 bases at V and 4 bases at J, with 11 bases in the middle. This CDR3 is 13 amino acids long. Germline CDR1 is MNHEY and CDR2 is SMNVEV (reference sequence). For the CDR3, the DNA is TGTGCCAGCAAGGCCAGGATTTACAATGAGCAGTTCTTC. Translation gives CASKARIYNEQFF.

Only a few counts were recorded for this clone. The V call is TRBV9, the J call TRBJ2-1; 9 bases fit TRBD2. Germline assignment: CDR1 SGDLS and CDR2 YYNGEE. V dropped 3 bases and J dropped 5; count of bases not matched to a gene: 12. The CDR3 has 17 residues. The CDR3 protein is CASSDPFIAGDHNEQFF. CDR3 sequence (DNA): TGTGCCAGCAGCGACCCCTTTATAGCGGGAGACCACAATGAGCAGTTCTTC.

This sequence joins TRBV29-1 and TRBJ1-3, with D hard to call. V was clipped by 1 base and J by 4 bases, with 8 bases between them. CDR3 length equals 13 residues. From germline, CDR1 is SQVTM and CDR2 ANQGSEA. The CDR3 nucleotides read TGCAGCGTTGAAGGCAGCGAAGGAAACACCATATATTTT. It is translated as CSVEGSEGNTIYF.

The chain uses TRBV4-3 and TRBJ2-1; D possibly corresponds to TRBD1 (6 bases). The CDR3 runs to 14 residues. The germline V gene encodes CDR1 LGHNA and CDR2 YSLEER. V dropped 1 base and J dropped 5 bases, with 9 bases sitting between them. CDR3 region: CASSQVGGHNEQFF. As DNA, the CDR3 is TGCGCCAGCAGCCAAGTTGGGGGCCACAATGAGCAGTTCTTC.

This sequence joins TRBV7-9 and TRBJ2-1; D is unresolved. CDR1 SEHNR and CDR2 FQNEAQ come from the germline V gene (reference sequence). V lost 0 bases and J 9 bases, leaving 12 bases between the germline ends. This CDR3 region has 14 residues. The CDR3 DNA reads as TGTGCCAGCAGCTTAGCGCCCGACTCGGGTGAGCAGTTCTTC. This codes for CASSLAPDSGEQFF.

The chain joins TRBV9 to TRBJ2-1; D might be TRBD2 (5 bases). Looked up from germline, CDR1 is SGDLS and CDR2 is YYNGEE. V lost 0 bases to trimming and J lost 12 bases, with 16 bases between them. This CDR3 has 14 amino acids. CDR3: CASSVGLTNGGQFF. The CDR3 bases are TGTGCCAGCAGCGTAGGCCTAACTAACGGAGGGCAGTTCTTC.

A remark on this clone: Other DNA sequences in the same sample also yield this CDR3. This rearrangement joins TRBV11-3 to TRBJ2-1; D call uncertain. The germline CDR1 and CDR2 sequences are SGHNT and YENEEA. The CDR3 totals 13 residues. The V gene lost 1 base and the J gene lost 6 bases, with 7 bases spanning the gap. CDR3 residues: CASSLGAVNEQFF. DNA for the CDR3: TGTGCCAGCAGCTTAGGGGCAGTCAATGAGCAGTTCTTC.

This chain links TRBV5-1 with TRBJ2-7; 11 bases map to TRBD2. J gave up 2 bases and V 3 bases, and 7 bases lay outside the gene matches. Germline V gives CDR1 SGHRS, CDR2 YFSETQ. There are 16 residues in the CDR3. The chain's CDR3 is CASSSVGLAGTYEQYF. As DNA, the CDR3 is TGCGCCAGCAGCTCCGTTGGACTAGCGGGCACCTACGAGCAGTACTTC.

This chain uses TRBV11-3 with TRBJ2-2; D not certain. Germline CDR1 reads SGHNT; CDR2 reads YENEEA. V lost 2 bases to trimming and J lost 4 bases, with 17 bases between them. This CDR3 has 17 amino acids. This CDR3 is CASSLSGAISRTGELFF. The CDR3 coding sequence is TGTGCCAGCAGCTTATCCGGAGCCATAAGCCGCACCGGGGAGCTGTTTTTT.

This rearrangement joins TRBV7-2 to TRBJ2-3; TRBD2 aligns across 14 bases. This CDR3 has 19 residues. Germline V gene lookup returns CDR1 SGHTA and CDR2 FQGNSA. V gave up 0 bases and J gave up 2 bases; unmatched junction bases: 7. The CDR3 loop is CASSLAFGLAGGTTDTQYF. CDR3 nucleotides: TGTGCCAGCAGCTTAGCCTTTGGACTAGCGGGAGGAACCACAGATACGCAGTATTTT.

The chain couples TRBV7-9 to TRBJ2-7; D gene ambiguous. Trimming removed 0 bases at V and 2 bases at J, with 8 bases between. Germline V gene sequence: CDR1 SEHNR, CDR2 FQNEAQ (reference sequence). This CDR3 is built from 14 residues. The CDR3 sequence is CASSLAQVPYEQYF. The CDR3 DNA reads TGTGCCAGCAGCTTAGCGCAGGTCCCCTACGAGCAGTACTTC.

This clone came up once. V usage is TRBV9 and J usage is TRBJ1-2, with a weak D call TRBD1 (5 bases). V was trimmed by 4 bases and J by 4 bases, leaving 14 bases between them. Germline V lookup: CDR1 SGDLS, CDR2 YYNGEE. The CDR3 loop spans 14 amino acids. CDR3 sequence: CASSIYSGSYGYTF. CDR3 sequence (DNA): TGTGCCAGCAGCATATATTCAGGGTCCTATGGCTACACCTTC.

The J gene is TRBJ2-5, the V gene TRBV6-5; TRBD1 is a possible D gene (5 bases). The CDR3 is 15 amino acids. CDR1 MNHEY and CDR2 SVGAGI come from the germline V gene. Trimming cost V 0 bases and J 2 bases, with 10 bases left between them. In DNA form, the CDR3 reads TGTGCCAGCAGTTACTCTACAGGATCTCAAGAGACCCAGTACTTC. Translated: CASSYSTGSQETQYF.

In nucleotides, the CDR3 is TGTGCCAGCAGCTTATTGGTGGGGGAGGGCCGCCACGAGCAGTACTTC. It encodes CASSLLVGEGRHEQYF. The rearrangement joins TRBV7-9 to TRBJ2-7; 7 nucleotides line up with TRBD2. Germline V lookup: CDR1 SEHNR, CDR2 FQNEAQ (reference sequence). Losses at the gene ends were 2 bases for V and 5 bases for J; bases not matched to a gene: 12. The CDR3 has 16 residues.

This rearrangement joins TRBV19 to TRBJ1-5, with 9 bases aligning to TRBD1. CDR1 is LNHDA and CDR2 is SQIVND in the germline V gene (reference sequence). Unmatched junction bases numbered 8, after V lost 5 bases and J lost 6 bases. The CDR3 contains 15 residues. The CDR3 protein is CASSLGQGVIQPQHF. CDR3 DNA: TGTGCCAGTAGTTTGGGACAGGGAGTAATTCAGCCCCAGCATTTT.

J is TRBJ1-1 and V is TRBV9; D unresolved. Germline V gene lookup returns CDR1 SGDLS and CDR2 YYNGEE. This CDR3 is 15 amino acids long. V lost 0 bases, J lost 10 bases, and 19 bases lay in between. The CDR3: CASSVVPADGEGAFF. The DNA of the CDR3 is TGTGCCAGCAGCGTAGTTCCCGCGGACGGGGAGGGAGCTTTCTTT.

This clone was recorded only once. This rearrangement joins TRBV7-9 to TRBJ2-2, with TRBD1 identical over 7 bases. The CDR3 covers 16 residues. Germline V gives CDR1 SEHNR, CDR2 FQNEAQ (reference sequence). After removal of 2 bases from V and 0 bases from J, the junction contained 3 bases not matched to a gene. The CDR3 DNA reads as TGTGCCAGCAGCTTAACGGGACAGCCGAACACCGGGGAGCTGTTTTTT. This encodes CASSLTGQPNTGELFF.

This clone has a single count. V gene TRBV13 combines with J gene TRBJ2-6; 8 bases fit TRBD1. CDR3 length: 17 residues. Germline CDR1 is PRHDT and CDR2 is FYEKMQ (reference sequence). The V gene end was trimmed by 3 bases and the J gene end by 4 bases; junction bases not matched to a gene: 8. CDR3 sequence (DNA): TGTGCCAGCAGCTTTCCGGACAGGGAGCGGGGGGCCAACGTCCTGACTTTC. The encoded protein is CASSFPDRERGANVLTF.

V gene TRBV5-6 combines with J gene TRBJ1-4; a possible D gene is TRBD1 (6 bases). Per the germline V gene, CDR1 is SGHDT and CDR2 is YYEEEE. Between the trimmed V and J ends, which lost 0 bases and 3 bases, there was a span of 18 bases. The CDR3 contains 18 residues. CDR3 sequence reads: CASSLGPDRSVANEKLFF. CDR3 nucleotide sequence: TGTGCCAGCAGCTTGGGCCCCGACAGGTCTGTTGCTAATGAAAAACTGTTTTTT. Full variable domain (outside the CDR3, taken from reference TRBV5-6 and TRBJ1-4): DAGVTQSPTHLIKTRGQQVTLRCSPKSGHDTVSWYQQALGQGPQFIFQYYEEEERQRGNFPDRFSGHQFPNYSSELNVNALLLGDSALYLCASSLGPDRSVANEKLFFGSGTQLSVL.

The chain employs TRBV9 and TRBJ2-3; unclear D gene. Germline CDR1 and CDR2: SGDLS and YYNGEE. There are 13 residues in the CDR3. Trimming took 0 bases from V and 3 from J, leaving 5 bases between them. The CDR3: CASSVATTDTQYF. CDR3 DNA: TGTGCCAGCAGCGTAGCTACGACAGATACGCAGTATTTT. The variable domain in full, with the rest retrieved from reference TRBV9 and TRBJ2-3, is DSGVTQTPKHLITATGQRVTLRCSPRSGDLSVYWYQQSLDQGLQFLIQYYNGEERAKGNILERFSAQQFPDLHSELNLSSLELGDSALYFCASSVATTDTQYFGPGTRLTVL.

This rearrangement joins TRBV11-3 to TRBJ2-1; D remains ambiguous. Between the trimmed V and J ends, which lost 5 bases and 10 bases, there was a span of 12 bases. CDR3 length: 12 residues. Germline CDR1 SGHNT, CDR2 YENEEA. The CDR3 DNA follows: TGTGCCAGCAGCCCCTCCGGATGGGAGCAGTTCTTC. Protein: CASSPSGWEQFF.

This chain joins TRBV4-2 and TRBJ2-7; D remains ambiguous. The V and J ends lost 0 bases and 2 bases respectively, with 5 bases between them. The germline CDR1 and CDR2 sequences are LGHNA and YNFKEQ. The CDR3 runs to 13 residues. The CDR3 sequence is CASSQDLAYEQYF. The CDR3 bases are TGTGCCAGCAGCCAAGATTTGGCCTACGAGCAGTACTTC.

CDR3 sequence: CASSLLRGANTEAFF. As DNA, the CDR3 is TGTGCCAGCAGCTTATTGCGGGGGGCGAACACTGAAGCTTTCTTT. The chain has TRBV7-2 and TRBJ1-1; weak D call: TRBD1 (6 bases). CDR1 is SGHTA and CDR2 is FQGNSA in the germline V gene. This CDR3 spans 15 amino acids. V lost 2 bases and J 1 base, leaving 11 bases between the germline ends.

V is TRBV6-5 and J is TRBJ1-1, with a tentative D call TRBD1 (5 bases). Germline loops: CDR1 MNHEY, CDR2 SVGAGI. V lost 5 bases to trimming and J lost 0 bases, with 7 bases between them. The CDR3 covers 13 residues. This CDR3 is CASSGGMNTEAFF. CDR3 bases: TGTGCCAGCAGTGGGGGTATGAACACTGAAGCTTTCTTT.

The rearrangement joins TRBV6-6 to TRBJ2-1; D might be TRBD2 (7 bases). V was pared by 10 bases and J by 10 bases, with 11 bases between. The CDR3 has 10 amino acids. Germline CDR1 and CDR2: MNHNY and SVGAGI (reference sequence). The CDR3 sequence is CATEGGEQFF. CDR3 sequence (DNA): TGTGCCACCGAGGGGGGGGAGCAGTTCTTC.

The gene calls are TRBV11-2 and TRBJ2-7; the match to TRBD2 covers 15 bases. V lost 4 bases, J lost 4 bases, and 11 bases stayed unmatched. Germline assignment: CDR1 SGHAT and CDR2 FQNNGV. CDR3 length: 18 residues. The CDR3 reads CASSSGLAGGQSTYEQYF. CDR3 DNA: TGTGCCAGCAGCTCGGGACTAGCGGGAGGCCAATCGACGTACGAGCAGTACTTC. Drawing the rest from reference TRBV11-2 and TRBJ2-7, the complete variable domain is EAGVAQSPRYKIIEKRQSVAFWCNPISGHATLYWYQQILGQGPKLLIQFQNNGVVDDSQLPKDRFSAERLKGVDSTLKIQPAKLEDSAVYLCASSSGLAGGQSTYEQYFGPGTRLTVT.